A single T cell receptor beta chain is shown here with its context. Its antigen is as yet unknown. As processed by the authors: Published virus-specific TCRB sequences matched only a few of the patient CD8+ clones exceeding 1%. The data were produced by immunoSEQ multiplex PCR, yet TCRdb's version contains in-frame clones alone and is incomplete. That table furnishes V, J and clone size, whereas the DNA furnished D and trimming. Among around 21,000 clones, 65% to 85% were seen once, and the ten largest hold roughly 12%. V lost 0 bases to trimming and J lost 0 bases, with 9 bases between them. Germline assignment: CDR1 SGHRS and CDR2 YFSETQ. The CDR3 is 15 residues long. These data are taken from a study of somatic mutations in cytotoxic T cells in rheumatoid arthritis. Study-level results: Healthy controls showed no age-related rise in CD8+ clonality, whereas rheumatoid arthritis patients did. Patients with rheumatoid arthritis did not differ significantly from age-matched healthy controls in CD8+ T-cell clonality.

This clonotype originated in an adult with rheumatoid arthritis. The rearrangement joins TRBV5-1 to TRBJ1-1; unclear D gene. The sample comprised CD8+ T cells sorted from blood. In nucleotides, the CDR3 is TGCGCCAGCAGCTTGGTCCCAGGTCTGAACACTGAAGCTTTCTTT. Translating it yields CASSLVPGLNTEAFF. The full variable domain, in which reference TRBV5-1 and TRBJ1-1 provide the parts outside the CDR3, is KAGVTQTPRYLIKTRGQQVTLSCSPISGHRSVSWYQQTPGQGLQFLFEYFSETQRNKGNFPGRFSGRQFSNSRSEMNVSTLELGDSALYLCASSLVPGLNTEAFFGQGTRLTVV.